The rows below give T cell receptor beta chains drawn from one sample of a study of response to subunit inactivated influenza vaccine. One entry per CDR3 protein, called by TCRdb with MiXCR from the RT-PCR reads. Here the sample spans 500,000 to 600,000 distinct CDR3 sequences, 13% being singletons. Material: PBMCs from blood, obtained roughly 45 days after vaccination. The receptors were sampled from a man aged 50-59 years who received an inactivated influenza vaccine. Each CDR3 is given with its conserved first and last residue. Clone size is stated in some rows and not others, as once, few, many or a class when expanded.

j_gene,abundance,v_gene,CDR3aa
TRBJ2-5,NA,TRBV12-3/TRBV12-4,CASSRVSSQETQYF
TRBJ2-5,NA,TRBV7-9,CASSFGTSGPETQYF
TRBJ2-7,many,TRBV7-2,CASSRTSGSYEQYF
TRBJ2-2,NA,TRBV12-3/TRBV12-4,CASSMRGAGELFF
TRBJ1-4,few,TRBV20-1,CSALDWTNEKLFF
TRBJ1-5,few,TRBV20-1,CSASWGQPHQPQHF
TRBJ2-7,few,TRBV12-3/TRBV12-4,CASSNKREQYF
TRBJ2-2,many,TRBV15,CATSRGGKAGELFF
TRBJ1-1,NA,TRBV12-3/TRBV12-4,CASSTRENTEAFF
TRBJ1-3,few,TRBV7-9,CASSPPDTIYF
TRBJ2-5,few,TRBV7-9,CASSSHGGITETQYF
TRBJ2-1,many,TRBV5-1,CASSSGLSSSYNEQFF
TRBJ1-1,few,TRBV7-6,CASSQVQGNTEAFF
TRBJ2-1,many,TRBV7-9,CASRTGSDEQFF
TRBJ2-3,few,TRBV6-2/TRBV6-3,CASSYVSTDTQYF
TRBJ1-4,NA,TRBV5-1,CASSYTGYRGEKLFF
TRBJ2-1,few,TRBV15,CATSRVGQGAYNEQFF
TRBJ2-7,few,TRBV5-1,CASTSMMGGEQYF
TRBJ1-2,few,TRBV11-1,CASSPQLPRDLGRNYGYTF
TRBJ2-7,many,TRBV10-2,CASGNYEQYF
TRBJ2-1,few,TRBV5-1,CASSLLGGRTSSYNEQFF
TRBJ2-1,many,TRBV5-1,CASSLERAGSYNEQFF
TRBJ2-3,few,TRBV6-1,CASSRYTDLRGLSTDTQYF
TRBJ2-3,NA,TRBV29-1,CSVGTGSTDTQYF
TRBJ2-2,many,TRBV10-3,CAIRRENTGELFF
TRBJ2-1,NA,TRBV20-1,CSAKGQGGSYNEQFF
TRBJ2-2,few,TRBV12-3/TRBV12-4,CASTLSGELFF
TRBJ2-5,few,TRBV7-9,CASSLNVRTSGETQYF
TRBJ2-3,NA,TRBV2,CASSGGTRRTDTQYF
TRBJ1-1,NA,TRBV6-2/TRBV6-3,CASSYPGQGARDTEAFF
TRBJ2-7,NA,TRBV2,CASSPGVWVSYEQYF
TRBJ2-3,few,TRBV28,CASSSLMRDTQYF
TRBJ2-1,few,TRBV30,CAWSRTRVQFF